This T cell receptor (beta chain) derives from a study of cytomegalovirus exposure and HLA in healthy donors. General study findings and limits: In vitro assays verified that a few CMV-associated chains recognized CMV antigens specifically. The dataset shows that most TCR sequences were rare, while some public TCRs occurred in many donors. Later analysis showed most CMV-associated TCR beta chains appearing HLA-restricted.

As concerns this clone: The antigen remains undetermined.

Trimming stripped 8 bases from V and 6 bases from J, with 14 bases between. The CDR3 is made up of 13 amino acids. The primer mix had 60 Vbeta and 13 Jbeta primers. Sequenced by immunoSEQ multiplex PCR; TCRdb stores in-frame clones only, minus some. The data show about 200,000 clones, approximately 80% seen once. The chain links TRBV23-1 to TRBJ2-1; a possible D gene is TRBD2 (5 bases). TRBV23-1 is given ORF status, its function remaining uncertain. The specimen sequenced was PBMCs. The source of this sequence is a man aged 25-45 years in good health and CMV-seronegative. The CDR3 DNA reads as TGCGCCAGCCAGGAAAATGCGGGCAATGAGCAGTTCTTC. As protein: CASQENAGNEQFF.